The present T cell receptor beta chain was sequenced within a study of blood T cell repertoires in COVID-19 (dated by TCRdb to 2018 to 2021). For context, the study as a whole: The collaborator samples originated in the United States, Italy and Spain and spanned the acute and convalescent phases of COVID-19. The repertoires were made available in a free public database intended to serve as a resource for research on the immune response to SARS-CoV-2. The samples were drawn from the first 160 participants of the ongoing ImmuneRACE study and from 950 to 1,500 subjects provided by 6 global collaborators. Where HLA class I and class II types were available, the types were taken from metadata supplied by the sample provider, not from assay-based typing. The material from the prospective study consisted of cDNA or gDNA derived from T cells, B-cell-depleted T cells, or PBMCs. A de-identified subject ID, COVID-19 status, age in years and sex were almost always included in the sample metadata. Deeply sampled blood TCRbeta repertoires from subjects exposed to, actively infected with, or recovered from COVID-19 were included in the dataset.

Summary of the overall study and its limitations: The amount of clinical and demographic metadata varied by source and participant and was provided uncurated.

A distance of 12 bases separates the germline ends of V and J, which lose 3 bases and 0 bases respectively. The germline V gene gives CDR1 as KGHSH and CDR2 as LQKENI. The CDR3 contains 16 residues, cysteine and phenylalanine counted. Only CDR3 DNA remains: 48 bases, in frame from the first base. The collaborating institutions used their own protocols to collect whole blood in K2EDTA tubes. For TCRbeta analysis, collaborator samples were shipped as frozen whole blood, as isolated PBMCs, or as DNA extracted from either sample type. The immunoSEQ Assay, a bias-controlled multiplex PCR, was used to amplify TCRbeta CDR3 regions from genomic DNA. On the authors' methods: The number of nucleated cells in each sample was estimated from the amplification of reference gene primers within the assay. To quantify the absolute abundance of each unique TCRbeta CDR3 rearrangement, sequence reads were collapsed and filtered. Productive Simpson clonality was computed per sample as the square root of Simpson's diversity index over productive rearrangements. What TCRdb holds here is the immuneACCESS table cut down to in-frame rearrangements. Part of the clones is not present; checked against another copy, under half of the missing clones reflect an unresolved V gene, and the others are unexplained. Clone size and V and J calls were adopted from that table, with D and trimming inferred from the DNA. Here the sample has roughly 80,000 clones; roughly 80% occur a single time. The ten largest clonotypes hold about a tenth of the sample.

Comments on this clone: No cognate antigen has been identified for it. No qualities accompany the bases; no much larger clone lies one base away.

The V and J genes are TRBV18 and TRBJ2-4; possibly the D gene is TRBD2, per 7 matching bases. Sequencing used peripheral blood. The sequence was obtained from a human donor in a cohort sampled during active COVID-19. The DNA is TGTGCCAGCTCACCCCCCGGGGGGCTAGCCAAAAACATTCAGTACTTC. This codes for CASSPPGGLAKNIQYF.